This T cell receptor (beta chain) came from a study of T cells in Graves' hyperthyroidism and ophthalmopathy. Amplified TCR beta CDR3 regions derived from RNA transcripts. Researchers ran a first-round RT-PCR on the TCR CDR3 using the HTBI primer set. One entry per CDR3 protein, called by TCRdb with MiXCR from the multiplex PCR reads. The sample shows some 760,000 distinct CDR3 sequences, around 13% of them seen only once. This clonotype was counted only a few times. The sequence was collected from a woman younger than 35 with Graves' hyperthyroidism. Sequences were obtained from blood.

The CDR3 sequence: CASTMIGDLHSREQFF. CDR3 bases: TGTGCCAGCACCATGATAGGGGACTTACACTCTAGGGAGCAGTTCTTC. The chain combines TRBV27 with TRBJ2-1; TRBD2 might be the D (6 bases). The CDR3 is 16 residues long. The V gene's germline CDR1 is MNHEY and CDR2 SMNVEV (reference sequence). With 7 bases removed from V and 10 bases from J, the gap between germline ends came to 26 bases.